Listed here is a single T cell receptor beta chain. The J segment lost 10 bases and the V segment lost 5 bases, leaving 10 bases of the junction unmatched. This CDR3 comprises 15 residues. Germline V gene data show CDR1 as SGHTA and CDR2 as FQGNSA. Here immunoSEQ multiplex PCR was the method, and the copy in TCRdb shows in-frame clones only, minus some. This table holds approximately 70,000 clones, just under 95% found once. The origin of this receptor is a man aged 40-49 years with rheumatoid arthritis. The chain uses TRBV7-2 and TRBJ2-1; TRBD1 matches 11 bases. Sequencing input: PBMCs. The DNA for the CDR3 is TGTGCCAGCAGCGGAACCGGGACAGGGGGTTGGGAGCAGTTCTTC. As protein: CASSGTGTGGWEQFF.